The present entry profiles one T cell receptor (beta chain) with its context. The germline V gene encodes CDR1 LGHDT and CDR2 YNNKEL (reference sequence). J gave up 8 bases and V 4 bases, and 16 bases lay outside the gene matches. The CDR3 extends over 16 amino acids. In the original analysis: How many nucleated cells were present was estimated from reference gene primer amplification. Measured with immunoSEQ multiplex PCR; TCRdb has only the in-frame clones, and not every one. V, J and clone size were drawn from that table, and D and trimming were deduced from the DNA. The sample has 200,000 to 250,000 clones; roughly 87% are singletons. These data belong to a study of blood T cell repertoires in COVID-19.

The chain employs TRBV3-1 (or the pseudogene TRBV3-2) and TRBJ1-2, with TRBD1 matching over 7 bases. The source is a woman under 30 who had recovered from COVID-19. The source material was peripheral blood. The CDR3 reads CASSRGQNFYRVGYTF. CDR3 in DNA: TGTGCCAGCAGCCGGGGACAGAACTTCTATCGTGTGGGCTACACCTTC.